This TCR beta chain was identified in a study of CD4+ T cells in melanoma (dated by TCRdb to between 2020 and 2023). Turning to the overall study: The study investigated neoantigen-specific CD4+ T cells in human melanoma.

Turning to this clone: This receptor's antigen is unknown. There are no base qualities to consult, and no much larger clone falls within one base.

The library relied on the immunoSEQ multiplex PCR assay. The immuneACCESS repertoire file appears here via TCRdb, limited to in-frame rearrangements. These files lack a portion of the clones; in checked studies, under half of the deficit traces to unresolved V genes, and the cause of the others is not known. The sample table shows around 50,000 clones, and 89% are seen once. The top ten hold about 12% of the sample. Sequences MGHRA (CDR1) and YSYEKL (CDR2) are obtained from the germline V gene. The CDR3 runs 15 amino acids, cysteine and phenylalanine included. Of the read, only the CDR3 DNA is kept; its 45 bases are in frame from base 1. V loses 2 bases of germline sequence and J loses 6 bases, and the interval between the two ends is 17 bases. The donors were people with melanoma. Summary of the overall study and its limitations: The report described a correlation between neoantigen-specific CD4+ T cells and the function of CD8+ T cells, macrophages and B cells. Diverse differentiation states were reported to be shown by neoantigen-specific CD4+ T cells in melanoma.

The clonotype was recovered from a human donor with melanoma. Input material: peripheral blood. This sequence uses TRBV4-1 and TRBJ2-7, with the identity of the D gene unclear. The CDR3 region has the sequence CASSQLHPGFGEQYF. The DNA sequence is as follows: TGCGCCAGCAGCCAACTTCATCCGGGTTTTGGCGAGCAGTACTTC.